The 2 T cell receptor beta chains below were found in one sample sequenced in a study of CD8 T cells in ankylosing spondylitis. TCRdb used MiXCR to reprocess the 5' RACE reads, holding one entry per CDR3 protein. The sample consists of about 250,000 distinct CDR3 sequences, roughly 32% of them appearing once. Source material: blood, either unsorted or a sorted T cell fraction (not recorded which). These receptors all come from a male donor with ankylosing spondylitis or in good health (not recorded which).

The chain combines TRBV20-1 with TRBJ2-5, with 7 bases fitting TRBD1. The CDR3 has 15 residues. In germline, CDR1 is DFQATT, CDR2 SNEGSKA (reference sequence). The J segment lost 4 bases and the V segment lost 5 bases, leaving 13 bases of the junction unmatched. The DNA for the CDR3 is TGCAGTGCTGCCTCGGGACAGCCGCCAATAGAGACCCAGTACTTC. It is translated as CSAASGQPPIETQYF.

The rearrangement links TRBV11-2 to TRBJ2-5, with 11 bases identical to TRBD2. Germline V gives CDR1 SGHAT, CDR2 FQNNGV. The CDR3 sequence is 15 residues long. V trimming: 3 bases; J trimming: 5 bases; junction bases outside the gene matches: 5. The CDR3 region has the DNA TGTGCCAGCAGCTTCCTAGCGGGGGGCGTGGAGACCCAGTACTTC. It is translated as CASSFLAGGVETQYF.